A few counts support the clone carrying this T cell receptor (beta chain). Its cognate antigen is unknown. The assay was immunoSEQ multiplex PCR, and TCRdb's table has in-frame clones only and misses some. The sample has tens of thousands of clones, about 27% seen once; the top ten hold 6.7%. This entry comes from a study of sequential checkpoint blockade in melanoma. The overall study: Under 25 patients had tumor biopsies before treatment and at week 13. Findings and limits, study-wide: Mutational load did not correlate with tumor T-cell fraction or clonality.

The CDR3 is made up of 13 amino acids. Germline V CDR1 and CDR2: SGHTA, FQGNSA. V was shortened by 4 bases and J by 6 bases, with 12 bases between the two germline ends. Treatment specified: randomized to nivolumab then ipilimumab (arm A) or the reverse (arm B). No patient had prior DNA-damaging chemotherapy. The genes are TRBV7-2 and TRBJ2-5; D unclear. The TCR was taken from a human donor with melanoma. The sequenced sample was tumor tissue (inferred from file names), obtained from a patient given nivolumab and ipilimumab in sequence. CDR3 coding DNA: TGTGCCAGCAGCTCCGGAGATGGGAAGACCCAGTACTTC. Its protein is CASSSGDGKTQYF.